This TCR beta chain was sequenced in a study of memory CD4+ T cells and cytomegalovirus serostatus. Study results and limitations: Of roughly 180 reported CMV TCRbeta sequences, around 62 were found in memory CD4+ repertoires.

In the case of this clone: No antigen is known for it.

Produced via immunoSEQ multiplex PCR; TCRdb's table is partial and in-frame only. The sample lists about 58,000 clones; roughly 84% were seen once. The sort gate was single viable CD3+CD4+CD8-CD45RO+ cells for memory CD4+ T cells. Donors' CMV status reflects serum IgG against pp150, pp28, p38, p52. This TCR derives from an adult in good health and CMV-seronegative. Some clones in this sample may be carry-over from other donors' samples. The sequencing sample was made of memory CD4+ T cells from blood.

The CDR3 sequence is CASSMEQGAVGELFF. CDR3 nucleotide sequence: TGTGCCAGCAGCATGGAACAGGGGGCAGTCGGGGAGCTGTTTTTT. The gene calls are TRBV21-1 and TRBJ2-2; the D segment call TRBD1 is taken from the table without a DNA check. TRBV21-1 is given as a pseudogene. The CDR3 runs 15 residues.